The rows below give T cell receptor beta chains drawn from one sample of a study of blood T cell repertoires in COVID-19. Using immunoSEQ multiplex PCR, the repertoire was profiled, and TCRdb retains in-frame clones only, with some absent. The repertoire includes around 210,000 clones, 65% to 90% of them detected once, and more than 4.5% sits in the top ten. Specimen: peripheral blood. All receptors come from a man aged 50-59 years with COVID-19, enrolled during active disease. Both conserved end residues are part of each CDR3. The D gene is left open where the match is weak. Where a row states a size, it is once, few, many or the class of an expanded clone; other rows omit it.

TRBV3-1/TRBV3-2	NA	few	TRBJ1-2	TGTGCCAGCAGCCAACCTACAGCTAACTATGGCTACACCTTC	CASSQPTANYGYTF
TRBV4-1	TRBD1	few	TRBJ1-5	TGCGCCAGCAGCCCGGGACAGGGGAGTCAGCCCCAGCATTTT	CASSPGQGSQPQHF
TRBV12-3/TRBV12-4	NA	NA	TRBJ2-2	TGTGCCAGCAGTCCAGGAACCGGGGAGCTGTTTTTT	CASSPGTGELFF
TRBV5-4	NA	NA	TRBJ2-2	TGTGCCAGCAGCTTGGCCTGGGGGGTCACCGGGGAGCTGTTTTTT	CASSLAWGVTGELFF
TRBV12-3/TRBV12-4	TRBD1	NA	TRBJ2-1	TGTGCCAGCAGCTGGGACAGGGGATATGAGCAGTTCTTC	CASSWDRGYEQFF
TRBV10-3	TRBD2	NA	TRBJ2-2	TGTGCCATCAGGGCACGGGACTATAACACCGGGGAGCTGTTTTTT	CAIRARDYNTGELFF
TRBV2	NA	few	TRBJ2-7	TGTGCCAGCAGCGTAGGCCGACAGACCCGATTTCAATCCTACGAGCAGTACTTC	CASSVGRQTRFQSYEQYF
TRBV9	TRBD2	NA	TRBJ2-3	TGTGCCAGCAGCGTAACCGCTAGCGGGGGCACAGATACGCAGTATTTT	CASSVTASGGTDTQYF
TRBV5-1	TRBD1	NA	TRBJ1-6	TGCGCCAGCAGCTTACAGGGGGCAGGGAATAATTCACCCCTCCACTTT	CASSLQGAGNNSPLHF
TRBV4-1	NA	once	TRBJ1-2	TGCGCCAGCAGCCAAGGGGGCGCGGACTATGGCTACACCTTC	CASSQGGADYGYTF
TRBV2	NA	NA	TRBJ2-2	TGTGCCAGCTCTCGAAACCCTTTGAGCTACGGGGAGCTGTTTTTT	CASSRNPLSYGELFF
TRBV12-3/TRBV12-4	NA	once	TRBJ1-5	TGTGCCAGCAGGGGGCGCGGCAATCAGCCCCAGCATTTT	CASRGRGNQPQHF
TRBV24-1	TRBD1	NA	TRBJ2-7	TGTGCCACCAGTGACACCGGACAGGGAACCTACGAGCAGTACTTC	CATSDTGQGTYEQYF
TRBV5-1	TRBD2	NA	TRBJ2-3	TGCGCCAGCAGCGGAAGACTAGCGGGGGATATGGTGGCAGATACGCAGTATTTT	CASSGRLAGDMVADTQYF
TRBV6-5	TRBD1	NA	TRBJ1-2	TGTGCCAGCAGACGCCTACAGGGGGGAGGCTACACCTTC	CASRRLQGGGYTF
TRBV7-6	NA	NA	TRBJ1-6	TGTGCCAGCAGCTTAGCGGGGAGCTATAATTCACCCCTCCACTTT	CASSLAGSYNSPLHF
TRBV27	TRBD1	once	TRBJ2-7	TGTGCCAGCAGTTTGGACAGGAGCTCCTACGAGCAGTACTTC	CASSLDRSSYEQYF
TRBV5-1	NA	NA	TRBJ2-3	TGCGCCAGCAGCCTTAACCTAGGCACAGATACGCAGTATTTT	CASSLNLGTDTQYF
TRBV7-2	TRBD1	NA	TRBJ1-2	TGTGCCAGCAGCCAAACAGCGACAGGGGGCAGCGAGGGCTACACCTTC	CASSQTATGGSEGYTF
TRBV4-3	TRBD2	NA	TRBJ2-7	TGCGCCAGCAGCCAATCTAGCGGGGGAAACTACGAGCAGTACTTC	CASSQSSGGNYEQYF
TRBV4-1	NA	NA	TRBJ2-3	TGCGCCAGCAGCCAAGCGGGACTCAGCACAGATACGCAGTATTTT	CASSQAGLSTDTQYF
TRBV27	TRBD1	NA	TRBJ1-2	TGTGCCAGCGCTTACGGGACAGGGAGTGGCTACACCTTC	CASAYGTGSGYTF
TRBV5-1	NA	NA	TRBJ2-3	TGCGCCAGCAGCTTTGGCGGCCGCACAGATACGCAGTATTTT	CASSFGGRTDTQYF
TRBV19	NA	NA	TRBJ1-2	TGTGCCAGTAGTTCTAACCGGTATGGCTACACCTTC	CASSSNRYGYTF
TRBV6-1	NA	NA	TRBJ2-1	TGTGCCAGCAGTGAATCCGGAGGGGCCTGGGATGAGCAGTTCTTC	CASSESGGAWDEQFF
TRBV2	TRBD1	few	TRBJ2-2	TGTGCCAGCAGAGTGGGGCAGGGGGCCACCGGGGAGCTGTTTTTT	CASRVGQGATGELFF
TRBV11-2	TRBD2	NA	TRBJ2-7	TGTGCCAGCAGCCCTAGCGGGGGGTTCTCCTACGAGCAGTACTTC	CASSPSGGFSYEQYF
TRBV7-2	TRBD1	once	TRBJ1-5	TGTGCCAGCAGCTTAACCAGCGACAGGGGGGCCCAGCATTTT	CASSLTSDRGAQHF
TRBV6-5	NA	NA	TRBJ1-4	TGTGCCAGCCAGACCAATGGGCCAGGTCTGTTTTTT	CASQTNGPGLFF
TRBV20-1	NA	NA	TRBJ1-2	TGCAGTGCCACAGGGAACTATGGCTACACCTTC	CSATGNYGYTF
TRBV7-9	NA	NA	TRBJ1-1	TGTGCCAGCAGCTTAGATTCGGGTCGTGAAGCTTTCTTT	CASSLDSGREAFF
TRBV10-3	TRBD1	NA	TRBJ2-7	TGTGCCATCAGGGGGGACAGGGGGATGAACGAGCAGTACTTC	CAIRGDRGMNEQYF
TRBV15	NA	NA	TRBJ1-2	TGTGCCACCAGCAGAACATCAGGGGAGCTAAACTATGGCTACACCTTC	CATSRTSGELNYGYTF
TRBV5-1	TRBD1	NA	TRBJ2-5	TGCGCCAGCAGCTCCATATACAGGGGGCGCAGGGAGACCCAGTACTTC	CASSSIYRGRRETQYF
TRBV6-5	NA	NA	TRBJ1-4	TGTGCCAGCAGCCTAGGCCGGGGAACTAATGAAAAACTGTTTTTT	CASSLGRGTNEKLFF
TRBV24-1	NA	NA	TRBJ1-2	TGTGCCACCAGTGATGGGACACTTTATGGCTACACCTTC	CATSDGTLYGYTF
TRBV30	TRBD2	NA	TRBJ2-5	TGTGCCTGGAGTCGGGGAGCGGGGGGGCGAGAGACCCAGTACTTC	CAWSRGAGGRETQYF
TRBV2	NA	NA	TRBJ2-1	TGTGCCAGCAGTGACACCTTGGACAAAAGGGAGCAGTTCTTC	CASSDTLDKREQFF
TRBV4-2	NA	few	TRBJ1-6	TGTGCCAGCAGCCAAGGAAGTACTTCTAATTCACCCCTCCACTTT	CASSQGSTSNSPLHF
TRBV27	NA	NA	TRBJ2-7	TGTGCCAGCAGTCACGGCTCCTACGAGCAGTACTTC	CASSHGSYEQYF
TRBV11-2	TRBD1	NA	TRBJ2-7	TGTGCCAGCAGGAGGACGGGACAGGGGATCAGCGAGCAGTACTTC	CASRRTGQGISEQYF
TRBV5-1	NA	few	TRBJ1-4	TGCGCCAGCAGCTTGCCAGGGAATAATGAAAAACTGTTTTTT	CASSLPGNNEKLFF
TRBV15	NA	once	TRBJ1-6	TGTGCCACCAGGCGGACAGTCTATAATTCACCCCTCCACTTT	CATRRTVYNSPLHF
TRBV3-1/TRBV3-2	TRBD1	NA	TRBJ2-7	TGTGCCAGCAGCCAGTGGGGACAGGTGAACTTC	CASSQWGQVNF
TRBV6-5	TRBD1	NA	TRBJ1-5	TGTGCCAGCAGCCCCACAGGGGTTAGCAATCAGCCCCAGCATTTT	CASSPTGVSNQPQHF
TRBV9	NA	NA	TRBJ1-1	TGTGCCAGCAGCGTAGACTTGGGGCGTAACACTGAAGCTTTCTTT	CASSVDLGRNTEAFF
TRBV6-5	TRBD1	NA	TRBJ2-1	TGTGCCAGCAGTTACGGGGACAGGGTCAATGAGCAGTTCTTC	CASSYGDRVNEQFF
TRBV2	NA	NA	TRBJ1-1	TGTGCCAGCAGTACCACAGGGAACACTGAAGCTTTCTTT	CASSTTGNTEAFF
TRBV7-8	NA	NA	TRBJ1-4	TGTGCCAGCAGCTTCTCAACAGGAATCAATGAAAAACTGTTTTTT	CASSFSTGINEKLFF